This TCR beta chain was sequenced for a study of regulatory T cells in long-lasting Graves disease. The time point here: persistent/refractory GD, antithyroid drugs over 5 years with positive TRAb. RNA extracted from PBMCs served as the sequencing template. This clonotype was seen many times. Combining iRepertoire HTBI primers with Arm-PCR of CDR3 regions, the authors built TCR beta libraries. TCRdb reprocessed the multiplex PCR reads with MiXCR, giving one entry per CDR3 protein. The table shows 400,000 to 500,000 distinct CDR3 sequences, with over 20% occurring only once. In germline, CDR1 is SEHNR, CDR2 FQNEAQ (reference sequence). The V end was cut by 5 bases, the J end by 8 bases, with 12 bases between. The CDR3 extends over 12 amino acids.

This chain joins TRBV7-9 and TRBJ1-1; D gene unclear. The sample here was peripheral blood mononuclear cells (PBMCs), taken when the disease was refractory, from a patient treated with antithyroid drugs. This TCR was recovered from a female donor with Graves disease. The CDR3 loop is CASSPGGREAFF. The CDR3 DNA follows: TGTGCCAGCAGCCCAGGAGGCAGGGAAGCTTTCTTT. The variable domain in full, with the rest retrieved from reference TRBV7-9 and TRBJ1-1, is DTGVSQNPRHKITKRGQNVTFRCDPISEHNRLYWYRQTLGQGPEFLTYFQNEAQLEKSRLLSDRFSAERPKGSFSTLEIQRTEQGDSAMYLCASSPGGREAFFGQGTRLTVV.